This TCR beta chain was sequenced for a study of regulatory and conventional T cells in RAG deficiency. Blood CD4+ CD25-low CD127-high conventional T cells supplied the genomic DNA template. This clone was picked up one time. The repertoire was sequenced with immunoSEQ multiplex PCR; TCRdb's copy has only in-frame clones and lacks some. Here the sample spans approximately 48,000 clones, around 89% being singletons. V was cut by 8 bases and J by 4 bases, with 12 bases left in between. The CDR3 runs to 13 residues. The germline V gene has CDR1 MDHEN and CDR2 SYDVKM. This sample also appeared in a second study, on regulatory T cells. From that study: Primers: 52 TRBV forward and 13 TRBJ reverse.

The sequence was collected from a human donor in good health. The chain uses TRBV28 and TRBJ1-5; D is unclear. Input material: CD4+ effector T cells sorted from blood. The CDR3 protein is CASRRVANQPQHF. The CDR3 bases are TGTGCCAGCCGGCGGGTCGCGAATCAGCCCCAGCATTTT.